The source of this T cell receptor (beta chain) is a study of beta chain features in type 1 diabetes. This clone was picked up a small number of times. CDR3 length: 12 amino acids. Germline CDR1 is MNHNS and CDR2 is SASEGT. The junction had 9 bases not matched to a gene; V was cut back by 10 bases and J by 8 bases. Expressed TCRB transcripts got sequenced, as all isolated RNA was reverse transcribed. Only in-frame clones appear in the TCRdb table, and some are missing; sequencing was by immunoSEQ multiplex PCR. The sample includes approximately 110,000 clones, almost 40% of them seen just once. The gene calls are TRBV6-1 and TRBJ1-1; 8 bases map to TRBD1. This clonotype originated in a woman in her late teens or twenties in good health. The sample consisted of stem cell memory CD4+ T cells from blood. CDR3 amino acids: CATTLRDREAFF. CDR3 DNA: TGTGCCACGACACTCCGGGACAGGGAAGCTTTCTTT.